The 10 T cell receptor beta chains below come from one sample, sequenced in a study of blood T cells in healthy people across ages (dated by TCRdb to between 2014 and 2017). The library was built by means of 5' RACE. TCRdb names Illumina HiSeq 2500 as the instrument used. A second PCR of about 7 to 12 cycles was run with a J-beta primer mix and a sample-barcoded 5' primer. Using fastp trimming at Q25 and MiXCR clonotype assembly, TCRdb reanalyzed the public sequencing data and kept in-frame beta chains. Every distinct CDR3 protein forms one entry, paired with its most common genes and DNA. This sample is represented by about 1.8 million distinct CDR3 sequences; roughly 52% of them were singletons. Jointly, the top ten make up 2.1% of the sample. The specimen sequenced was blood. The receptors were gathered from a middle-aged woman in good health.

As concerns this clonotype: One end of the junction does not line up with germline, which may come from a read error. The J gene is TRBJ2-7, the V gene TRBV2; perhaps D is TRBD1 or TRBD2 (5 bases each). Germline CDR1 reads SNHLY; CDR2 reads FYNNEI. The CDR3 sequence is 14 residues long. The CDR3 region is CASRGRGFPYGQYF. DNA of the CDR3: TGTGCCAGCAGGGGACGAGGGTTTCCCTACGGGCAGTACTTC.

CDR3 amino acids: CSVIGQGAPGRGYTF. The DNA for the CDR3 is TGCAGCGTTATTGGACAGGGGGCGCCAGGTCGGGGCTACACCTTC. The chain is built from TRBV29-1 and TRBJ1-2, with 11 bases fitting TRBD1. The junction had 13 bases not matched to a gene; V was cut back by 5 bases and J by 8 bases. Germline CDR1 and CDR2: SQVTM and ANQGSEA. This CDR3 has 15 amino acids.

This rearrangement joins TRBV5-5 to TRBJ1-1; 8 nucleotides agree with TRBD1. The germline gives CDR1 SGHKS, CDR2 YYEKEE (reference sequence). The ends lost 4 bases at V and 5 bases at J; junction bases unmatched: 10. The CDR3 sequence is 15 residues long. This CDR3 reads CASSPIPDRGTEAFF. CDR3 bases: TGTGCCAGCAGCCCCATCCCAGACAGGGGAACTGAAGCTTTCTTT.

The CDR3 sequence: CASSHSASGVRENIQYF. The DNA of the CDR3 is TGTGCCAGCAGCCATTCGGCTAGCGGGGTCCGGGAAAACATTCAGTACTTC. The V gene is TRBV14, the J gene TRBJ2-4; 9 positions agree with TRBD2. This CDR3 region has 17 residues. V shed 3 bases and J 5 bases; nucleotides not matched to a gene: 11. Germline CDR1 is SGHDN and CDR2 is FVKESK.

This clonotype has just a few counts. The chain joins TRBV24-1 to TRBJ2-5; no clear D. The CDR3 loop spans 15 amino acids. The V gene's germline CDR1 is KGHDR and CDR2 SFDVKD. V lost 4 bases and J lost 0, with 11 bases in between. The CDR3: CATSDLSPYQETQYF. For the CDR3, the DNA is TGTGCCACCAGTGACCTATCTCCGTACCAAGAGACCCAGTACTTC.

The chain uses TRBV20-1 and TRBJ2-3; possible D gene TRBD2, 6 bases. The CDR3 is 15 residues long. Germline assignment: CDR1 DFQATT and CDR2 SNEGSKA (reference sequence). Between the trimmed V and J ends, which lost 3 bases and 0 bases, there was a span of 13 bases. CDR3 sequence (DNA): TGCAGTGCTAGCGGGACTGTAAAGAGCACAGATACGCAGTATTTT. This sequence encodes CSASGTVKSTDTQYF.

CDR3 bases: TGCAGTGCTACCCTAGGGGGGGAGACCCAGTACTTC. It is translated as CSATLGGETQYF. This rearrangement joins TRBV20-1 to TRBJ2-5, with D perhaps given as TRBD1 or TRBD2 (6 bases each). Germline assignment: CDR1 DFQATT and CDR2 SNEGSKA (reference sequence). The V end lost 4 bases, the J end lost 5 bases, and 11 bases lay between the germline ends. There are 12 residues in the CDR3.

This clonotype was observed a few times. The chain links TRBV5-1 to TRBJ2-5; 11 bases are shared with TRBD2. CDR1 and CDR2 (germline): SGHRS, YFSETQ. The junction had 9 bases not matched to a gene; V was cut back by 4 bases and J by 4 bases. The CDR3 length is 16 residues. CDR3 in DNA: TGCGCCAGCAGCGGATCCGGGACTAGCGGACCAGAGACCCAGTACTTC. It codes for CASSGSGTSGPETQYF. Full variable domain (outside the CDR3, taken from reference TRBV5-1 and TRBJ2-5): KAGVTQTPRYLIKTRGQQVTLSCSPISGHRSVSWYQQTPGQGLQFLFEYFSETQRNKGNFPGRFSGRQFSNSRSEMNVSTLELGDSALYLCASSGSGTSGPETQYFGPGTRLLVL.

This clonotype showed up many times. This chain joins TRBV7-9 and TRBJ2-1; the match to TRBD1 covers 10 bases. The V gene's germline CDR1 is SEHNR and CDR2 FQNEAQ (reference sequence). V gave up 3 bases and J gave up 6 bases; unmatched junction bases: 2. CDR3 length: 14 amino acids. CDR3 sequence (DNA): TGTGCCAGCAGCTTGGACAGGGGGGTCAATGAGCAGTTCTTC. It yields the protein CASSLDRGVNEQFF.

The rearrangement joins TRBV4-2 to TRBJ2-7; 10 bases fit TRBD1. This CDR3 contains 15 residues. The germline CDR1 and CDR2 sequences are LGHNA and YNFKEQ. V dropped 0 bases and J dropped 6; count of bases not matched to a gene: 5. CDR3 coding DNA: TGTGCCAGCAGCCAAGATGGGACAGGGGCAGTCGAGCAGTACTTC. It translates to CASSQDGTGAVEQYF.